Presented here are 20 T cell receptor beta chains from one specimen sequenced in a study of blood T cell repertoires in COVID-19. The protocol was immunoSEQ multiplex PCR, while the TCRdb copy is restricted to in-frame clones and leaves out a portion. The table includes under 250,000 clones, 87% detected once. Source material: PBMCs or T cells enriched from blood (not recorded which). Receptors originate from a woman between 25 and 40 years old with acute COVID-19.

The chain uses TRBV7-9 and TRBJ2-5; 14 nucleotides match TRBD2. The J segment lost 4 bases and the V segment lost 6 bases, leaving 10 bases of the junction unmatched. Germline assignment: CDR1 SEHNR and CDR2 FQNEAQ (reference sequence). The length of the CDR3 is 17 residues. The CDR3, as DNA: TGTGCCAGCAGTCCAACATCCGGGACTAGCGGGGGAGAGACCCAGTACTTC. Translation: CASSPTSGTSGGETQYF.

The genes are TRBV7-9 and TRBJ2-1; 8 bases agree with TRBD1. Germline CDR1 SEHNR, CDR2 FQNEAQ (reference sequence). The trim removed 5 bases at V and 0 bases at J, leaving 6 bases unmatched. CDR3 length: 16 amino acids. CDR3 coding DNA: TGTGCCAGCAGCCCATGGACAGGGAGCTCCTACAATGAGCAGTTCTTC. This encodes CASSPWTGSSYNEQFF.

The chain joins TRBV19 to TRBJ2-3, with a possible D match to TRBD2 (5 bases). The CDR3 extends over 12 amino acids. The germline V and J ends were trimmed by 6 bases and 5 bases, with 9 bases remaining between them. Germline V gene sequence: CDR1 LNHDA, CDR2 SQIVND (reference sequence). The CDR3 DNA reads TGTGCCAGTAGGCGTCGGGGAGATACGCAGTATTTT. This codes for CASRRRGDTQYF.

The rearrangement uses TRBV5-1 and TRBJ1-1, with no clear D. Trimming removed 0 bases from V and 6 bases from J, with 15 bases in between. This CDR3 is 15 amino acids long. The germline gives CDR1 SGHRS, CDR2 YFSETQ. The CDR3, as DNA: TGCGCCAGCAGCTTGGACGCCGGAGGTTCGGCTGAAGCTTTCTTT. This encodes CASSLDAGGSAEAFF.

This chain connects TRBV7-2 to TRBJ2-3; a weak D match, TRBD2 (5 bases). V was shortened by 3 bases and J by 4 bases, with 11 bases between the two germline ends. Germline V gives CDR1 SGHTA, CDR2 FQGNSA. This CDR3 spans 14 amino acids. CDR3 sequence (DNA): TGTGCCAGCAGCTTCTCGAGGGAGTCAGATACGCAGTATTTT. Its protein product is CASSFSRESDTQYF. The full variable domain, with the rest looked up from reference TRBV7-2 and TRBJ2-3, is GAGVSQSPSNKVTEKGKDVELRCDPISGHTALYWYRQSLGQGLEFLIYFQGNSAPDKSGLPSDRFSAERTGGSVSTLTIQRTQQEDSAVYLCASSFSRESDTQYFGPGTRLTVL.

This chain joins TRBV29-1 and TRBJ1-2, with D hard to call. CDR1 and CDR2 (germline): SQVTM, ANQGSEA. The germline V and J ends were trimmed by 7 bases and 5 bases, with 14 bases remaining between them. The CDR3 runs 12 residues. The CDR3 sequence is CSALSGSYGYTF. The CDR3 region has the DNA TGCAGCGCCCTGAGTGGGAGTTATGGCTACACCTTC.

Regarding this clone: One junction end does not reproduce the germline sequence, and a read error may be involved. The CDR3 loop is CATSDLGGDASNQPQHF. The CDR3 DNA sequence: TGTGCCACCAGTGATTTAGGGGGGGATGCCTCCAATCAACCCCAGCATTTT. J is TRBJ1-5 and V is TRBV24-1; a weak D match, TRBD1 (6 bases). CDR3 length: 17 residues. Germline-derived CDR1 and CDR2 are KGHDR and SFDVKD.

The chain combines TRBV28 with TRBJ1-5; 8 nucleotides match TRBD1. This CDR3 region has 17 residues. J gave up 0 bases and V 3 bases, and 7 bases lay outside the gene matches. The germline V gene encodes CDR1 MDHEN and CDR2 SYDVKM. The CDR3 sequence: CASSLTGVGRSNQPQHF. As DNA, the CDR3 is TGTGCCAGCAGTTTGACAGGGGTGGGTCGTAGCAATCAGCCCCAGCATTTT.

This clone has only a few counts. The rearrangement uses TRBV10-2 and TRBJ1-1, with 10 bases fitting TRBD1. J was trimmed by 4 bases and V by 6 bases; bases with no gene match: 8. The CDR3 loop spans 15 amino acids. Germline V CDR1 and CDR2: WSHSY, SAAADI. CDR3 loop: CASSDRGRLGTEAFF. The CDR3 bases are TGCGCCAGCAGCGACAGGGGGCGCTTGGGCACTGAAGCTTTCTTT.

This sequence joins TRBV5-6 and TRBJ1-1; D uncertain. With 4 bases removed from V and 0 bases from J, the gap between germline ends came to 10 bases. The CDR3 totals 14 residues. The germline V gene has CDR1 SGHDT and CDR2 YYEEEE. CDR3 residues: CASSLGWMNTEAFF. In nucleotides, the CDR3 is TGTGCCAGCAGCCTCGGGTGGATGAACACTGAAGCTTTCTTT.

J is TRBJ1-2 and V is TRBV7-2; D not certain. The germline V gene encodes CDR1 SGHTA and CDR2 FQGNSA. The CDR3 has 16 amino acids. Trimming left V 5 bases short and J 0 bases short, with 16 bases between. In DNA, the CDR3 is TGTGCCAGCAGCCTCCCCGGCGGGTTGGCTAACTATGGCTACACCTTC. It encodes CASSLPGGLANYGYTF.

As to this clone: A read error may account for a junction end that differs from germline. V and J are TRBV3-1 (or the pseudogene TRBV3-2) and TRBJ2-1; 11 bases are a match to TRBD2. The CDR3 sequence is 13 residues long. Germline CDR1 is LGHDT and CDR2 is YNNKEL (reference sequence). This chain's CDR3 is CASSLGLAGARVF. CDR3 in DNA: TGTGCCAGCAGCTTAGGACTAGCGGGTGCCCGAGTCTTC.

The genes are TRBV7-9 and TRBJ1-4, with D unclear. The germline V and J ends were trimmed by 4 bases and 8 bases, with 8 bases remaining between them. The CDR3 length is 12 residues. Germline V gene sequence: CDR1 SEHNR, CDR2 FQNEAQ (reference sequence). The CDR3 region is CASSSEGEKLFF. The CDR3 DNA reads as TGTGCCAGCAGCTCCGAGGGCGAAAAACTGTTTTTT. Drawing the rest from reference TRBV7-9 and TRBJ1-4, the complete variable domain is DTGVSQNPRHKITKRGQNVTFRCDPISEHNRLYWYRQTLGQGPEFLTYFQNEAQLEKSRLLSDRFSAERPKGSFSTLEIQRTEQGDSAMYLCASSSEGEKLFFGSGTQLSVL.

The chain has TRBV6-5 and TRBJ1-6, with 8 bases identical to TRBD1. J gave up 7 bases and V 0 bases, and 5 bases lay outside the gene matches. The CDR3 length is 16 residues. Germline loops: CDR1 MNHEY, CDR2 SVGAGI. CDR3 nucleotide sequence: TGTGCCAGCAGTTACTCCGTGACAGGGGACAATTCACCCCTCCACTTT. Its translation is CASSYSVTGDNSPLHF.

CDR3 nucleotides: TGTGCCAGCAGTTCAAGGGGGCCCAATCAGCCCCAGCATTTT. Amino acid sequence: CASSSRGPNQPQHF. The J gene is TRBJ1-5, the V gene TRBV6-5; TRBD1 aligns across 7 bases. Looked up from germline, CDR1 is MNHEY and CDR2 is SVGAGI. Losses at the gene ends were 4 bases for V and 3 bases for J; bases not matched to a gene: 3. The CDR3 extends over 14 amino acids.

The genes are TRBV4-3 and TRBJ2-1, with TRBD2 matching 8 bases. Germline V lookup: CDR1 LGHNA, CDR2 YSLEER. The CDR3 contains 16 residues. The V gene end was trimmed by 4 bases and the J gene end by 2 bases; junction bases not matched to a gene: 7. The DNA of the CDR3 is TGCGCCAGCAGCCCCCTGGCAGCGGGGGCCTACAATGAGCAGTTCTTC. It translates to CASSPLAAGAYNEQFF.

The chain joins TRBV13 to TRBJ2-7; the D gene is possibly TRBD1 (6 bases). The ends were cut back, 5 bases at V and 2 bases at J, with 13 bases in the middle. The CDR3 contains 14 residues. Per the germline V gene, CDR1 is PRHDT and CDR2 is FYEKMQ (reference sequence). The CDR3, as DNA: TGTGCCAGCAGCCCACCGGACAGTCCCTACGAGCAGTACTTC. The encoded protein is CASSPPDSPYEQYF.

V is TRBV6-5 and J is TRBJ2-1; 9 positions agree with TRBD2. Germline CDR1 MNHEY, CDR2 SVGAGI. Losses at the gene ends were 8 bases for V and 8 bases for J; bases not matched to a gene: 7. CDR3 length: 13 amino acids. DNA of the CDR3: TGTGCCAGCTGGCGGGGGGGCTTCGATGAGCAGTTCTTC. This encodes CASWRGGFDEQFF.

In this sample, this clone turned up a few times. The chain has TRBV6-5 and TRBJ1-1, with D possibly TRBD1 on 5 matching bases. The V end lost 5 bases, the J end lost 1 base, and 14 bases lay between the germline ends. Germline V gives CDR1 MNHEY, CDR2 SVGAGI. The CDR3 totals 15 residues. The DNA of the CDR3 is TGTGCCAGCAGTATTAGGACACTTCGGAACACTGAAGCTTTCTTT. Protein product: CASSIRTLRNTEAFF.

This sequence joins TRBV13 and TRBJ1-6; D is perhaps TRBD1 (6 bases). The CDR3 sequence is 16 residues long. CDR1 and CDR2 from the germline V gene are PRHDT and FYEKMQ (reference sequence). The V end lost 5 bases, the J end lost 10 bases, and 21 bases lay between the germline ends. The CDR3 reads CASSTYEQGRGSPLHF. CDR3 DNA sequence: TGTGCCAGCAGCACATACGAACAGGGAAGAGGATCACCCCTCCACTTT. Using reference TRBV13 and TRBJ1-6 for the parts outside the CDR3, the full variable domain is AAGVIQSPRHLIKEKRETATLKCYPIPRHDTVYWYQQGPGQDPQFLISFYEKMQSDKGSIPDRFSAQQFSDYHSELNMSSLELGDSALYFCASSTYEQGRGSPLHFGNGTRLTVT.